This T cell receptor beta chain came from a study of blood T cells in healthy people across ages. Together with a sample-barcoded 5' primer, a J-beta primer mix was included in a second PCR lasting roughly 6 to 12 cycles. TCRdb redid the calling of the 5' RACE reads with MiXCR, one entry per CDR3 protein. Among over 1,500,000 distinct CDR3 sequences, approximately 39% were seen once, and the ten largest hold more than 20%. The germline V and J ends were trimmed by 4 bases and 9 bases, with 24 bases remaining between them. This CDR3 region has 16 residues. Germline V CDR1 and CDR2: LGHNA, YNFKEQ. This TCR derives from a human donor in good health. This chain links TRBV4-2 with TRBJ2-5; TRBD2 is a possible D gene (6 bases). The sequencing sample was made of blood. The CDR3 sequence is CASSPNGGEGMSSQYF. CDR3 DNA sequence: TGTGCCAGCAGCCCCAACGGGGGAGAGGGGATGTCGTCCCAGTACTTC.